This entry lists 4 T cell receptor beta chains sequenced from one sample in a study of vaccination and CD4 T cells after COVID-19. Their antigens remain unidentified. Treatment indicated: 10-day PBMC culture with coronavirus spike peptide pools or control peptides (ViraFEST assay). The Oncomine TCR Beta short-read assay sequenced DNA from cultured CD4+ T cells. In TCRdb, the PCR reads were re-called with MiXCR into one record per CDR3 protein. Here the sample spans more than 9,500 distinct CDR3 sequences, about 57% being singletons. The sequencing input was CD4+ T cells from blood, cultured in vitro. The receptor set was obtained from a human donor who had recovered from COVID-19.

The genes are TRBV10-3 and TRBJ1-1; 7 bases are shared with TRBD1. CDR1 is ENHRY and CDR2 is SYGVKD in the germline V gene. V was pared by 7 bases and J by 6 bases, with 8 bases of the junction left unmatched. The CDR3 runs to 13 residues. The CDR3: CAITPKGAAEAFF. For the CDR3, the DNA is TGTGCCATCACCCCCAAGGGGGCAGCTGAAGCTTTCTTT.

V and J are TRBV2 and TRBJ1-2, with D uncertain. The CDR3 consists of 12 residues. V lost 2 bases and J lost 2, with 3 bases in between. The germline V gene encodes CDR1 SNHLY and CDR2 FYNNEI. The CDR3 bases are TGTGCCAGCAGTGAACAGAACTATGGCTACACCTTC. Translating gives CASSEQNYGYTF.

This clonotype was observed a few times. The chain uses TRBV7-2 and TRBJ2-4; D uncertain. The CDR3 is 14 residues long. Trimming shortened V by 1 base and J by 2 bases, and 6 bases separated the two germline ends. Germline CDR1 and CDR2: SGHTA and FQGNSA. In nucleotides, the CDR3 is TGTGCCAGCAGCTTAGGTGGGACCAAAAACATTCAGTACTTC. This sequence encodes CASSLGGTKNIQYF.

The J gene is TRBJ1-4, the V gene TRBV2; possibly TRBD1 for D (6 bases). Between the trimmed V and J ends, which lost 5 bases and 7 bases, there was a span of 17 bases. Per the germline V gene, CDR1 is SNHLY and CDR2 is FYNNEI. This CDR3 is built from 15 residues. CDR3 in DNA: TGTGCCAGCAGTCCAGGTCAGGGGACCCGTGAAAAACTGTTTTTT. Residues: CASSPGQGTREKLFF.